One sample yielded the 2 T cell receptor beta chains listed below, sequenced in a study of shared T cell receptors in the human thymus. Measured with immunoSEQ multiplex PCR; TCRdb has only the in-frame clones, and not every one. The sample yields approximately 660,000 clones, roughly 88% seen once. The sample was also reused in another study, on human thymus T cells.

Material for sequencing was thymocytes. These receptors originate from a boy under two years old with a congenital heart defect.

The chain combines TRBV20-1 with TRBJ1-1; D possibly corresponds to TRBD1 (5 bases). V lost 5 bases to trimming and J lost 12 bases, with 16 bases between them. There are 11 residues in the CDR3. Germline CDR1 DFQATT, CDR2 SNEGSKA (reference sequence). CDR3 in DNA: TGCAGTGCTGGGTCAGGGCACCCGTCTTTCTTT. It encodes CSAGSGHPSFF.

The rearrangement links TRBV27 to TRBJ2-7; 9 bases map to TRBD1. The CDR3 has 13 amino acids. The V segment lost 6 bases and the J segment 2 bases; nucleotides outside the gene matches: 2. Germline CDR1 reads MNHEY; CDR2 reads SMNVEV (reference sequence). In nucleotides, the CDR3 is TGTGCCAGCAGAGGGACAGGGCCCTACGAGCAGTACTTC. Translated: CASRGTGPYEQYF.